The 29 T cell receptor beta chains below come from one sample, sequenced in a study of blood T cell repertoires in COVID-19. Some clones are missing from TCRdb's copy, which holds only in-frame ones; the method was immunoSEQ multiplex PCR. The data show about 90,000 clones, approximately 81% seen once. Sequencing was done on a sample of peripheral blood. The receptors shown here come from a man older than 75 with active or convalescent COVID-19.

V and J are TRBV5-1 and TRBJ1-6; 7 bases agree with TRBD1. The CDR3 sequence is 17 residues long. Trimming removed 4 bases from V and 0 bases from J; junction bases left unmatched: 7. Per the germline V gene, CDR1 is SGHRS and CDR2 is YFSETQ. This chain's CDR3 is CASSPIQGSSYNSPLHF. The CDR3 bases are TGCGCCAGCAGCCCGATACAGGGGAGCTCCTATAATTCACCCCTCCACTTT.

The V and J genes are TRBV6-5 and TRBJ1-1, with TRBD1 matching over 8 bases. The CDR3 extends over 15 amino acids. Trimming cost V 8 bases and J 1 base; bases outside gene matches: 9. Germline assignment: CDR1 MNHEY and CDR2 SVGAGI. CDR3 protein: CASPGGQGANTEAFF. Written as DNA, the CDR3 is TGTGCCAGCCCCGGGGGGCAGGGGGCGAACACTGAAGCTTTCTTT.

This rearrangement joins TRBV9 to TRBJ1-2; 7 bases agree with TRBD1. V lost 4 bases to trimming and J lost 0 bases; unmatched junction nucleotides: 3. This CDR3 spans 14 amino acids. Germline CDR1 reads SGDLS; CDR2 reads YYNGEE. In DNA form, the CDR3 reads TGTGCCAGCAGCCTCGGGACAGCTAACTATGGCTACACCTTC. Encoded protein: CASSLGTANYGYTF. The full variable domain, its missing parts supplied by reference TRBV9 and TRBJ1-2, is DSGVTQTPKHLITATGQRVTLRCSPRSGDLSVYWYQQSLDQGLQFLIQYYNGEERAKGNILERFSAQQFPDLHSELNLSSLELGDSALYFCASSLGTANYGYTFGSGTRLTVV.

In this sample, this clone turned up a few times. The CDR3 loop is CASRSYRVGMNTEAFF. The CDR3 bases are TGTGCCAGCAGGTCCTACAGGGTGGGGATGAACACTGAAGCTTTCTTT. V gene TRBV5-4 combines with J gene TRBJ1-1; D might be TRBD1 (6 bases). Germline V gene sequence: CDR1 SGHNT, CDR2 YYREEE (reference sequence). There are 16 residues in the CDR3. Trimming left V 5 bases short and J 0 bases short, with 17 bases between. The variable domain in full, with the rest retrieved from reference TRBV5-4 and TRBJ1-1, is ETGVTQSPTHLIKTRGQQVTLRCSSQSGHNTVSWYQQALGQGPQFIFQYYREEENGRGNFPPRFSGLQFPNYSSELNVNALELDDSALYLCASRSYRVGMNTEAFFGQGTRLTVV.

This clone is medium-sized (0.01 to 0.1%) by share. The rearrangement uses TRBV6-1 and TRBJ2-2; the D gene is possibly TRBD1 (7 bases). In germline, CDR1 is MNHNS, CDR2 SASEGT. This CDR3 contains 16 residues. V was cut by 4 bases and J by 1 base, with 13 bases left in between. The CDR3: CASSGGRGENTGELFF. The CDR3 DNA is TGTGCCAGCAGTGGCGGCAGGGGGGAGAACACCGGGGAGCTGTTTTTT.

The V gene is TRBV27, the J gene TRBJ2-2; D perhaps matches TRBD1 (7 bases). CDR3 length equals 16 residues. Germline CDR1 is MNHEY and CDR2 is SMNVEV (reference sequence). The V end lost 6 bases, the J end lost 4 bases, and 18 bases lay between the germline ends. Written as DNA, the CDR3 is TGTGCCAGCAGCCATTTGGGGGGACAGCTCACCGGGGAGCTGTTTTTT. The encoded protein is CASSHLGGQLTGELFF.

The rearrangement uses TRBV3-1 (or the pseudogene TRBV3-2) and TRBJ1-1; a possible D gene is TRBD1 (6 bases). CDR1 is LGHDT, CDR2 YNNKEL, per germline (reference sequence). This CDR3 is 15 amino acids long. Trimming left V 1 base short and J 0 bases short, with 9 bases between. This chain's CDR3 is CASSQAWDMNTEAFF. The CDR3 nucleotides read TGTGCCAGCAGCCAAGCGTGGGACATGAACACTGAAGCTTTCTTT.

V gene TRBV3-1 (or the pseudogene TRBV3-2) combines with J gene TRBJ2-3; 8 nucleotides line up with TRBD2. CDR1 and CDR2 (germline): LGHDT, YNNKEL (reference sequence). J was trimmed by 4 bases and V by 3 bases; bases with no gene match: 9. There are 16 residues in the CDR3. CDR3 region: CASSHHGTSVSDTQYF. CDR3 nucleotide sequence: TGTGCCAGCAGCCATCACGGGACTAGTGTATCAGATACGCAGTATTTT.

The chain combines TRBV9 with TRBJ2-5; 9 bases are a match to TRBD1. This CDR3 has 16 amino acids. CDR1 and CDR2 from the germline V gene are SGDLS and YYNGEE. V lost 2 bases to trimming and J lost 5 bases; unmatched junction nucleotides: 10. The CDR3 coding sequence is TGTGCCAGCAGCGTTCGAACCGGGACAGGGATTGAGACCCAGTACTTC. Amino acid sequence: CASSVRTGTGIETQYF. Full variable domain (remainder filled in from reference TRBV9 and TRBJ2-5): DSGVTQTPKHLITATGQRVTLRCSPRSGDLSVYWYQQSLDQGLQFLIQYYNGEERAKGNILERFSAQQFPDLHSELNLSSLELGDSALYFCASSVRTGTGIETQYFGPGTRLLVL.

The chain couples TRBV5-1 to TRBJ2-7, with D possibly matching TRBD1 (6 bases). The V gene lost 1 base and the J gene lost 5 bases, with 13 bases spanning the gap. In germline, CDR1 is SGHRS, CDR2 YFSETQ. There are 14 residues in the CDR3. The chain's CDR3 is CASSLMGAMNEQYF. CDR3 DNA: TGCGCCAGCAGCTTGATGGGGGCGATGAACGAGCAGTACTTC.

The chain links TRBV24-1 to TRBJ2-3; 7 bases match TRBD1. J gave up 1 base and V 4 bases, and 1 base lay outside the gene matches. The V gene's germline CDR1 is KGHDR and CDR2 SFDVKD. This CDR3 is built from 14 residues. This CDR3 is CATSEGTGTDTQYF. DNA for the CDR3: TGTGCCACCAGTGAGGGGACAGGCACAGATACGCAGTATTTT.

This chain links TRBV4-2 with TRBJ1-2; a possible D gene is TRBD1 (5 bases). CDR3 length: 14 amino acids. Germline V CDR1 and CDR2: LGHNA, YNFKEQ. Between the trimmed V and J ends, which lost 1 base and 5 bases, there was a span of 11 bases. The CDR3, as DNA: TGTGCCAGCAGCCAAGCCGTTGGGGCTTATGGCTACACCTTC. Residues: CASSQAVGAYGYTF.

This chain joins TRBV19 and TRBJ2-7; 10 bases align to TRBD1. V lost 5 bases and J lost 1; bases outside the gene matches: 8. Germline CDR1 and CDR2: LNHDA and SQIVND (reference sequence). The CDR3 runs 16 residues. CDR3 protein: CASSPRDRGGSYEQYF. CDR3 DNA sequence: TGTGCCAGTAGTCCGCGGGACAGGGGAGGATCCTACGAGCAGTACTTC.

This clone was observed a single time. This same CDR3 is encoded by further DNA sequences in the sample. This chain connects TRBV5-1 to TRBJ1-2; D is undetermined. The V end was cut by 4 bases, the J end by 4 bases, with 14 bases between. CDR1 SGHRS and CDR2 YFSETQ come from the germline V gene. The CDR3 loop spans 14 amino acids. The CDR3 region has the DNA TGCGCCAGCAGCATCGGAGTTCTGGGCTATGGCTACACCTTC. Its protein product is CASSIGVLGYGYTF.

CDR3: CASSLDRGQTSGQETQYF. CDR3 in DNA: TGTGCCAGCAGTCTTGACAGGGGGCAGACTAGCGGGCAAGAGACCCAGTACTTC. The V call is TRBV6-6, the J call TRBJ2-5, with D perhaps being TRBD1 or TRBD2 (10 bases each). Germline CDR1 is MNHNY and CDR2 is SVGAGI (reference sequence). Trimming removed 5 bases at V and 2 bases at J, with 24 bases between. The CDR3 sequence is 18 residues long.

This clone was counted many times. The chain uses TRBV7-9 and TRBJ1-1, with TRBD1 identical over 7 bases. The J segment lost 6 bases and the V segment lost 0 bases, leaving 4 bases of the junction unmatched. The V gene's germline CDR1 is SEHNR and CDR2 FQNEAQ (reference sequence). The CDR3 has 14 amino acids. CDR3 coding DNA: TGTGCCAGCAGCTTAGCGAGTACAGGGGCTGAAGCTTTCTTT. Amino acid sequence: CASSLASTGAEAFF.

The CDR3 nucleotides read TGTGCCAGCAGCCGCGCGGGGGGGAATCAGCCCCAGCATTTT. Translation gives CASSRAGGNQPQHF. V usage is TRBV7-9 and J usage is TRBJ1-5; TRBD1 might be the D (5 bases). The CDR3 has 14 amino acids. V gave up 5 bases and J gave up 4 bases, with 12 bases separating them. The germline V gene encodes CDR1 SEHNR and CDR2 FQNEAQ (reference sequence).

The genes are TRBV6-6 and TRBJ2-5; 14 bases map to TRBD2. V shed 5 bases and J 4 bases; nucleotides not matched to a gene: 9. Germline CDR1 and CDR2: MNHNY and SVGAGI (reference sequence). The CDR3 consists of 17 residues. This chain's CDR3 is CASSPGLAGGRTETQYF. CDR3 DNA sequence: TGTGCCAGCAGTCCCGGACTAGCGGGGGGAAGAACAGAGACCCAGTACTTC.

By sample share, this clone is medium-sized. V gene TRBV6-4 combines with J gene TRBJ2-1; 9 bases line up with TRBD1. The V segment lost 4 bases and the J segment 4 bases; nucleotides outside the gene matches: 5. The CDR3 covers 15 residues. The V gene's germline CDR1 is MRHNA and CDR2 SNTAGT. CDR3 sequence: CASSGGQGGYNEQFF. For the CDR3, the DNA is TGTGCCAGCAGTGGGGGACAGGGAGGATACAATGAGCAGTTCTTC.

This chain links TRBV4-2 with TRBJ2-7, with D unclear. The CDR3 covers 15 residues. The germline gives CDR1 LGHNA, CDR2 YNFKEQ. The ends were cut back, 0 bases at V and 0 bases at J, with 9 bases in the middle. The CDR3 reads CASSQEGESSYEQYF. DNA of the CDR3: TGTGCCAGCAGCCAAGAAGGAGAAAGCTCCTACGAGCAGTACTTC.

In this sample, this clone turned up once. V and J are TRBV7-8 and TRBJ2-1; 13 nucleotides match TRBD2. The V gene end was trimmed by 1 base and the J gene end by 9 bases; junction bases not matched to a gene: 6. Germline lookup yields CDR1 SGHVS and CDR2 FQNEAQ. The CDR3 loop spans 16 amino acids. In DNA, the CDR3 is TGTGCCAGCAGCTTAGGAACTAGCGGGGGGGTAAGTGAGCAGTTCTTC. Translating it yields CASSLGTSGGVSEQFF.

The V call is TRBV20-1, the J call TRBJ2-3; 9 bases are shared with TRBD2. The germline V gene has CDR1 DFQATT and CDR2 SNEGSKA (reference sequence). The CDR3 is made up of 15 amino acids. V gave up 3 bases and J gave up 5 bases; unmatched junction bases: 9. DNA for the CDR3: TGCAGTGCTAGTTGGGCTAGCGGGGCGGAAGATACGCAGTATTTT. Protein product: CSASWASGAEDTQYF.

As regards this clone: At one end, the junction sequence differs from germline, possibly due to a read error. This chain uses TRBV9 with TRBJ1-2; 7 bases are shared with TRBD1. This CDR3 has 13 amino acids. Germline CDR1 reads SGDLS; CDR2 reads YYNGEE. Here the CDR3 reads CASSVGTDYGYTF. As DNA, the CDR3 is TGTGCCAGCAGTGTAGGGACAGACTATGGCTACACCTTC. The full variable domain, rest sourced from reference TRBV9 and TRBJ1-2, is DSGVTQTPKHLITATGQRVTLRCSPRSGDLSVYWYQQSLDQGLQFLIQYYNGEERAKGNILERFSAQQFPDLHSELNLSSLELGDSALYFCASSVGTDYGYTFGSGTRLTVV.

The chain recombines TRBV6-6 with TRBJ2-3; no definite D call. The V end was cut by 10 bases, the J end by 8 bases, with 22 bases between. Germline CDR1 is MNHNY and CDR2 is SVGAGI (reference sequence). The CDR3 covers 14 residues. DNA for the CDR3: TGTGCCACCGCCTTTTATACGGCGAGAGGTACGCAGTATTTT. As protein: CATAFYTARGTQYF.

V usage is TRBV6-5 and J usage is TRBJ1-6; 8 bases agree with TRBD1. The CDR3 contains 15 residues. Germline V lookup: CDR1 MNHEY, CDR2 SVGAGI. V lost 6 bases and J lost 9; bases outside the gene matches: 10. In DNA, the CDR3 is TGTGCCAGCAGCTTGGTGGGGACAGGACGTTCACCCCTCCACTTT. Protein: CASSLVGTGRSPLHF.

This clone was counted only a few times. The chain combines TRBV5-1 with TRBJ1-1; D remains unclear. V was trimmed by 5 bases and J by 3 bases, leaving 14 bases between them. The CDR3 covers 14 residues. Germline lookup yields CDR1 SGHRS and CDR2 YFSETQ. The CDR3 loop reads CASSPGGLYTEAFF. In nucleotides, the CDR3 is TGCGCCAGCAGTCCCGGAGGTCTTTACACTGAAGCTTTCTTT.

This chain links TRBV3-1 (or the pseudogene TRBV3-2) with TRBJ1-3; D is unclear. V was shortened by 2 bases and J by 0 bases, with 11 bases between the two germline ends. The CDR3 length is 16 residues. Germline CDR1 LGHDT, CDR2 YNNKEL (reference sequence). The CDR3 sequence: CASSQLPGSSGNTIYF. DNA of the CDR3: TGTGCCAGCAGCCAATTGCCGGGGAGCTCTGGAAACACCATATATTTT.

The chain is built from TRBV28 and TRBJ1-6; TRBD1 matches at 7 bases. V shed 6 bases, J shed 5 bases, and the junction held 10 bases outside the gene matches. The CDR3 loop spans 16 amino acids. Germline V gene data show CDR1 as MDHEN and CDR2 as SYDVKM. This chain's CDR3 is CASRNPTGSDNSPLHF. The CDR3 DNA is TGTGCCAGCAGGAACCCGACAGGGAGCGATAATTCACCCCTCCACTTT.

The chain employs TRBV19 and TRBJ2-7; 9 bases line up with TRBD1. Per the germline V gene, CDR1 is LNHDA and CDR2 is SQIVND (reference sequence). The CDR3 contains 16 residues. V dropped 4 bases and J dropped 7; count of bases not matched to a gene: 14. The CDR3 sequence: CASSTHPRTGEGEQYF. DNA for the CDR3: TGTGCCAGTAGTACCCATCCTCGGACAGGGGAGGGGGAGCAGTACTTC. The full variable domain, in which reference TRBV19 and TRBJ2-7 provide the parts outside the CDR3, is DGGITQSPKYLFRKEGQNVTLSCEQNLNHDAMYWYRQDPGQGLRLIYYSQIVNDFQKGDIAEGYSVSREKKESFPLTVTSAQKNPTAFYLCASSTHPRTGEGEQYFGPGTRLTVT.